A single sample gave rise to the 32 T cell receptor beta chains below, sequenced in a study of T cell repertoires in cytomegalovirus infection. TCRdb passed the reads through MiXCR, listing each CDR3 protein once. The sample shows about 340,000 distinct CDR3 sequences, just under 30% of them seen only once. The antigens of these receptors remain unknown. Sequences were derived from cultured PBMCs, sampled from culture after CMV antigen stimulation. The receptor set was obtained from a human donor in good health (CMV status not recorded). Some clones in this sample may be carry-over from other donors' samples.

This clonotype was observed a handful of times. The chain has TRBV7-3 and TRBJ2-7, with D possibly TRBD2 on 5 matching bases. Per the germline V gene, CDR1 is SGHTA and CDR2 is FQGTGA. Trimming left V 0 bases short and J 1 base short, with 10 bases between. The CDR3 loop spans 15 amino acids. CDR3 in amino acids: CASSLTGGPSYEQYF. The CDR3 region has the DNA TGTGCCAGCAGCTTAACGGGCGGGCCGTCCTACGAGCAGTACTTC.

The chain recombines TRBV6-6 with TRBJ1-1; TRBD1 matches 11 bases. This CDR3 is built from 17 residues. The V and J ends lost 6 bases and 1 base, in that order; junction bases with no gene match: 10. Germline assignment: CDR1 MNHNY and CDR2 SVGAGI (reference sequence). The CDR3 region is CASSRGQGASRNTEAFF. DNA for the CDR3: TGTGCCAGCAGCAGAGGACAGGGGGCTAGTAGGAACACTGAAGCTTTCTTT.

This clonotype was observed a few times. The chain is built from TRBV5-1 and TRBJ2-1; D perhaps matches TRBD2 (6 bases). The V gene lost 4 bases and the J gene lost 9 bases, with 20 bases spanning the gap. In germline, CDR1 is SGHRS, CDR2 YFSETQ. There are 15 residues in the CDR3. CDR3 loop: CASSRSEGRWGEQFF. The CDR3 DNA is TGCGCCAGCAGCCGAAGTGAGGGGAGGTGGGGTGAGCAGTTCTTC.

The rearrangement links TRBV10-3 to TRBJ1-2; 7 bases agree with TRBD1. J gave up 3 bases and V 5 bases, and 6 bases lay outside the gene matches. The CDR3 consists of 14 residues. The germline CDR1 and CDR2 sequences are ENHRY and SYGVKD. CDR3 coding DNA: TGTGCCATCAGTAAGACAGGGTGGGACTATGGCTACACCTTC. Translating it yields CAISKTGWDYGYTF.

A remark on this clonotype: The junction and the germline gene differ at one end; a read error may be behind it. CDR3 in amino acids: CASSQGELTEAFF. In DNA form, the CDR3 reads TGTGCCAGCAGCCAAGGTGAGCTCACTGAAGCTTTCTTT. V usage is TRBV4-1 and J usage is TRBJ1-1, with unresolved D. There are 13 residues in the CDR3. Germline loops: CDR1 MGHRA, CDR2 YSYEKL.

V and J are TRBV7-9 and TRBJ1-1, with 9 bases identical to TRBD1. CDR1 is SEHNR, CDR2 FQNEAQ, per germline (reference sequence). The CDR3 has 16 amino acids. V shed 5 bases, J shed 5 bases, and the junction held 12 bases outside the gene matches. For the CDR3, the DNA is TGTGCCAGCAGCCGCCGGGAGGGACAGGGTGGTACTGAAGCTTTCTTT. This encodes CASSRREGQGGTEAFF.

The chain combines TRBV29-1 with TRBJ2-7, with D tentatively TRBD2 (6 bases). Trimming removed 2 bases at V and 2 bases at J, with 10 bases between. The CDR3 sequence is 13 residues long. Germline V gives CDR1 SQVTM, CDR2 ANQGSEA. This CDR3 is CSVERDSPYEQYF. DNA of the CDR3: TGCAGCGTTGAACGGGACTCCCCCTACGAGCAGTACTTC.

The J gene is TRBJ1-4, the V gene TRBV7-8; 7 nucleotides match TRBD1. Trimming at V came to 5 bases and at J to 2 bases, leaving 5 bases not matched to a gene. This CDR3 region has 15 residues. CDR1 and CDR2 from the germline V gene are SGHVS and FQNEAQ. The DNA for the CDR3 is TGTGCCAGCAGCCCCGAAGGGGGCACTAATGAAAAACTGTTTTTT. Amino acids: CASSPEGGTNEKLFF.

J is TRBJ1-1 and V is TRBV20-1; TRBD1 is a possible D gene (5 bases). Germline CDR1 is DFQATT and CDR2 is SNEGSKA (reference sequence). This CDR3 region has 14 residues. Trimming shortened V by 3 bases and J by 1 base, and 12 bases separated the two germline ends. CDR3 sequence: CSARGLERNTEAFF. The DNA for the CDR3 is TGCAGTGCTAGGGGGCTAGAGAGGAACACTGAAGCTTTCTTT.

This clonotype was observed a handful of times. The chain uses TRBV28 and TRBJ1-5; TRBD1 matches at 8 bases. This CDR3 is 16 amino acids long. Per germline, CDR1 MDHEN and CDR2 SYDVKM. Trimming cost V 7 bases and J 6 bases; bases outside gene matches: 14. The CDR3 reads CASTLGAGGWVQPQHF. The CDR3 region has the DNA TGTGCCAGCACCCTGGGGGCAGGGGGCTGGGTTCAGCCCCAGCATTTT.

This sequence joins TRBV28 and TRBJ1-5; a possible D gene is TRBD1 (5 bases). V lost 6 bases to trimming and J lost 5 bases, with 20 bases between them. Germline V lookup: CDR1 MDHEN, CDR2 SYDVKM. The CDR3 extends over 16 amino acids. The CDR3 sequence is CASSSSGRGTDQPQHF. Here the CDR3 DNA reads TGTGCCAGCAGCTCCTCAGGTCGCGGGACCGATCAGCCCCAGCATTTT.

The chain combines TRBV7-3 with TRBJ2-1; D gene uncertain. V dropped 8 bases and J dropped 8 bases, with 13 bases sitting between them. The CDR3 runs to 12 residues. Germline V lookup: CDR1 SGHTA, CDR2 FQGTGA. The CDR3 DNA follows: TGTGCCAGCGGACGCGTAGTCGATGAGCAGTTCTTC. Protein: CASGRVVDEQFF.

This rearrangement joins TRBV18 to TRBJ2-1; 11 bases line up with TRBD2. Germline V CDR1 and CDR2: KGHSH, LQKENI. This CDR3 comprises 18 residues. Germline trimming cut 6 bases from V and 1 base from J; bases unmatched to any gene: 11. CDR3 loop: CASSPPGLAVQSYNEQFF. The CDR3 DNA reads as TGTGCCAGCTCCCCTCCGGGACTAGCGGTACAATCCTACAATGAGCAGTTCTTC. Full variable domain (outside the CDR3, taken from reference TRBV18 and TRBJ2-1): NAGVMQNPRHLVRRRGQEARLRCSPMKGHSHVYWYRQLPEEGLKFMVYLQKENIIDESGMPKERFSAEFPKEGPSILRIQQVVRGDSAAYFCASSPPGLAVQSYNEQFFGPGTRLTVL.

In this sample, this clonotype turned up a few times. This CDR3 is CSVGGASPNQPQHF. Written as DNA, the CDR3 is TGCAGCGTTGGAGGGGCAAGTCCCAATCAGCCCCAGCATTTT. This sequence joins TRBV29-1 and TRBJ1-5; possible D gene TRBD1, 5 bases. The CDR3 is 14 amino acids. V dropped 4 bases and J dropped 3 bases, with 13 bases sitting between them. The germline CDR1 and CDR2 sequences are SQVTM and ANQGSEA. The full variable domain, in which reference TRBV29-1 and TRBJ1-5 provide the parts outside the CDR3, is SAVISQKPSRDICQRGTSLTIQCQVDSQVTMMFWYRQQPGQSLTLIATANQGSEATYESGFVIDKFPISRPNLTFSTLTVSNMSPEDSSIYLCSVGGASPNQPQHFGDGTRLSIL.

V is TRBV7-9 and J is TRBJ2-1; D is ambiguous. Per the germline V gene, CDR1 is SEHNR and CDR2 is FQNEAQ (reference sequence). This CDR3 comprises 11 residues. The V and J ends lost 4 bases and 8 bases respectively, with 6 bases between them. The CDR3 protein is CASSSGDEQFF. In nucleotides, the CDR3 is TGTGCCAGCAGCTCCGGAGATGAGCAGTTCTTC.

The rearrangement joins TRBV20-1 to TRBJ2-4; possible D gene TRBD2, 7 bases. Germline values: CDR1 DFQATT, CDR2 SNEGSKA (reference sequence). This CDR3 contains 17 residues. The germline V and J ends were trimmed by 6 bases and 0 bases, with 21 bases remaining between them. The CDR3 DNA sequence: TGCAGTGCCAACATAAGGGGGGGAGGTGAAGCCAAAAACATTCAGTACTTC. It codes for CSANIRGGGEAKNIQYF.

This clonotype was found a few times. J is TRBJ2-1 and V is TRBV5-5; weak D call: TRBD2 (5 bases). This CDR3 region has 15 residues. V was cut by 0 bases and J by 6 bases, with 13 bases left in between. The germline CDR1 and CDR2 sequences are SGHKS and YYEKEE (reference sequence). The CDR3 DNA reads TGTGCCAGCAGCTTGGTACTAGTACCTTTCAATGAGCAGTTCTTC. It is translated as CASSLVLVPFNEQFF.

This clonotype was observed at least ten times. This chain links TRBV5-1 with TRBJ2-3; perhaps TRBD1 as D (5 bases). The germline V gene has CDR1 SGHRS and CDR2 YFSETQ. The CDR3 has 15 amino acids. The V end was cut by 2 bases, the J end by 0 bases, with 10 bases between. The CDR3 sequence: CASSLQEPSTDTQYF. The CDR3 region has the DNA TGCGCCAGCAGCTTACAGGAGCCTAGCACAGATACGCAGTATTTT. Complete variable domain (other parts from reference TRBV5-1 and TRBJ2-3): KAGVTQTPRYLIKTRGQQVTLSCSPISGHRSVSWYQQTPGQGLQFLFEYFSETQRNKGNFPGRFSGRQFSNSRSEMNVSTLELGDSALYLCASSLQEPSTDTQYFGPGTRLTVL.

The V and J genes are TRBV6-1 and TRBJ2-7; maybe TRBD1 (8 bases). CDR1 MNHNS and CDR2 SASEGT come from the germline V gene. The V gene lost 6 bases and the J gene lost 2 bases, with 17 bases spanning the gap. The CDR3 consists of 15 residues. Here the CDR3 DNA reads TGTGCCAGCAGCAATAGACAGGGGAGGGCCTACGAGCAGTACTTC. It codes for CASSNRQGRAYEQYF.

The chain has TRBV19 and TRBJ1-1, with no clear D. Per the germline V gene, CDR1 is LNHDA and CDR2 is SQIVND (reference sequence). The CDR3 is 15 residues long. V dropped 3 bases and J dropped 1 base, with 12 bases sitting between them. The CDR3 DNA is TGTGCCAGTAGTATTTGGGGTGAAGAGAACACTGAAGCTTTCTTT. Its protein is CASSIWGEENTEAFF.

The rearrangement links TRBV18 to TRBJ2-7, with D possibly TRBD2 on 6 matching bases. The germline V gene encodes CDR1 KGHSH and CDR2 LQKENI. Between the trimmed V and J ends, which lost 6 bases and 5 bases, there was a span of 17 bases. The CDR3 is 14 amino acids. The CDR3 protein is CASSGVREDDEQYF. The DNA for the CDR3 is TGTGCCAGCTCGGGAGTAAGGGAGGACGACGAGCAGTACTTC.

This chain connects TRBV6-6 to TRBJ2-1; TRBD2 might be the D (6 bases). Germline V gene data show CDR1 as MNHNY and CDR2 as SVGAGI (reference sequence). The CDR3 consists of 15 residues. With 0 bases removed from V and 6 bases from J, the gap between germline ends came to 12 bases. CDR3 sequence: CASSYSEGRGNEQFF. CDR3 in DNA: TGTGCCAGCAGTTACTCGGAGGGCCGGGGCAATGAGCAGTTCTTC.

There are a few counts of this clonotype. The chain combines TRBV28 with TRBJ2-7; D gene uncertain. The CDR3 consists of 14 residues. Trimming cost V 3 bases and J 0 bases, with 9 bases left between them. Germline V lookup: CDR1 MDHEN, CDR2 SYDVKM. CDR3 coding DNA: TGTGCCAGCAGTTTGTGGGCTAGCTCCTACGAGCAGTACTTC. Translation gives CASSLWASSYEQYF.

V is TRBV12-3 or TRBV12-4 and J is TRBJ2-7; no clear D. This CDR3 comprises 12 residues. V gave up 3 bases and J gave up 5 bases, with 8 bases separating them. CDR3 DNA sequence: TGTGCCAGCAGTTTTGGTGTGAACGAGCAGTACTTC. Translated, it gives CASSFGVNEQYF.

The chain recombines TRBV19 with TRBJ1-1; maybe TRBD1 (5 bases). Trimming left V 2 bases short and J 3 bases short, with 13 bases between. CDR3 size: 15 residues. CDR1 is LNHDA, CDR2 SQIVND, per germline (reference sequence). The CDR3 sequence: CASSIPERGHTEAFF. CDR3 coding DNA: TGTGCCAGTAGTATACCGGAGAGGGGACACACTGAAGCTTTCTTT.

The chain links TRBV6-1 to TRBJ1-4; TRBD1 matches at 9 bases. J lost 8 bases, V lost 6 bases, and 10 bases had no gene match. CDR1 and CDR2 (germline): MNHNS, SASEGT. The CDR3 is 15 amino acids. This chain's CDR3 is CASSTSQGTGEKLFF. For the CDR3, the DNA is TGTGCCAGCAGCACCTCACAGGGGACAGGGGAAAAACTGTTTTTT.

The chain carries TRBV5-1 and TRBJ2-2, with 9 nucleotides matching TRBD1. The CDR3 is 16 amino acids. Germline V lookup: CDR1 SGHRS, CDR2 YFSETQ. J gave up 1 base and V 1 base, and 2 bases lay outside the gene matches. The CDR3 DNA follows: TGCGCCAGCAGCTTGACGGGACAGGGGAACACCGGGGAGCTGTTTTTT. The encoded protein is CASSLTGQGNTGELFF.

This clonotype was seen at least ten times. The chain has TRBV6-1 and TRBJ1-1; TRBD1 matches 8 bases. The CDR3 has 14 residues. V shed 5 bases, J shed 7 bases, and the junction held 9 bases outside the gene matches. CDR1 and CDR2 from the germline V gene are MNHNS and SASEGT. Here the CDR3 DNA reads TGTGCCAGCAGTTTCGACAGGGGAAATGATGAAGCTTTCTTT. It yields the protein CASSFDRGNDEAFF.

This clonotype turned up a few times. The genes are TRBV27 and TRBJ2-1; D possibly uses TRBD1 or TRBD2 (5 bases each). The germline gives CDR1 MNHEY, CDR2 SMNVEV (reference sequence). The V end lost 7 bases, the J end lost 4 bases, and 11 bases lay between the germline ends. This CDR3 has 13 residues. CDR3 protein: CASMRGSYNEQFF. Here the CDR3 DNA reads TGTGCCAGCATGAGGGGTTCGTACAATGAGCAGTTCTTC.

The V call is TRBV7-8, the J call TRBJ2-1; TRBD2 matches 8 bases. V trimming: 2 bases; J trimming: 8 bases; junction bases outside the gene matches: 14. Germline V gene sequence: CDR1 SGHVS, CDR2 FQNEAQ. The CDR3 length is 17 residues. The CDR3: CASSLRAGAGGGDEQFF. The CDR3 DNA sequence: TGTGCCAGCAGCTTACGGGCCGGCGCGGGGGGTGGGGATGAGCAGTTCTTC.

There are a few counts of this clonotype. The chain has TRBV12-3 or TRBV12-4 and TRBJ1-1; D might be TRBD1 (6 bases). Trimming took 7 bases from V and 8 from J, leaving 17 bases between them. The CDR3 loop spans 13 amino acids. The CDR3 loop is CASTLATGTEAFF. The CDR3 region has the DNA TGTGCCAGCACCCTCGCAACAGGGACCGAAGCTTTCTTT.

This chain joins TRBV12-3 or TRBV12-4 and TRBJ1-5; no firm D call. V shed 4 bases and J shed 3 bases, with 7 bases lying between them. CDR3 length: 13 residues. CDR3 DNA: TGTGCCAGCAGTTCTGCGACCAATCAGCCCCAGCATTTT. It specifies CASSSATNQPQHF.